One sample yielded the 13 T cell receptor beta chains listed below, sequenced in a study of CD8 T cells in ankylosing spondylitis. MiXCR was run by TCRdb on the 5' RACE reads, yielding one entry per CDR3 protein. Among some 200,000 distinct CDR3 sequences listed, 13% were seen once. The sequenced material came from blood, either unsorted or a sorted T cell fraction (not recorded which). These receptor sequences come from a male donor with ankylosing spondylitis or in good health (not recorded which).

CDR3 sequence: CASSLQGSDTQYF. CDR3 sequence (DNA): TGTGCCAGCAGCCTCCAGGGGAGCGATACGCAGTATTTT. The rearrangement links TRBV6-6 to TRBJ2-3, with TRBD1 as a possible D gene (6 bases). V shed 6 bases and J shed 6 bases, with 13 bases lying between them. Germline CDR1 is MNHNY and CDR2 is SVGAGI (reference sequence). The CDR3 runs to 13 residues.

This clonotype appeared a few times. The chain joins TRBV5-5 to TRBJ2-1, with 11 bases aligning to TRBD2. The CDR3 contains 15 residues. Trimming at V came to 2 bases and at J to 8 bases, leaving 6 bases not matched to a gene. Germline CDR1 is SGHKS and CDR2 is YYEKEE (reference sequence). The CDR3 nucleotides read TGTGCCAGCAGCTTCCTTAGCGGGGGGGAGGATGAGCAGTTCTTC. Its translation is CASSFLSGGEDEQFF.

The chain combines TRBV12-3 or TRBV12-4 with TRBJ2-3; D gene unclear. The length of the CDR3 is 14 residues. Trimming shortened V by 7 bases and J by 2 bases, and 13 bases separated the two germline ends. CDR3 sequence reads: CASNPVGPTDTQYF. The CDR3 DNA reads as TGTGCCAGCAACCCGGTGGGCCCCACAGATACGCAGTATTTT.

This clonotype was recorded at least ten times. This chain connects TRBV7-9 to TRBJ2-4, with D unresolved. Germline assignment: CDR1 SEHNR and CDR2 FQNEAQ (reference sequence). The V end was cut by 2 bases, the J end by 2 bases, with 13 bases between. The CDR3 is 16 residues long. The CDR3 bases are TGTGCCAGCAGCTTATCCCCACTGGAACCCAAAAACATTCAGTACTTC. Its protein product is CASSLSPLEPKNIQYF.

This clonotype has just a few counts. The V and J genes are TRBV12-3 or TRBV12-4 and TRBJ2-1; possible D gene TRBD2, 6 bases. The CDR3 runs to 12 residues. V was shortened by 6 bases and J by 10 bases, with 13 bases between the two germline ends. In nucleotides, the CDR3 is TGTGCCAGCAGACGAGGGACTTCAGAGCAGTTCTTC. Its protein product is CASRRGTSEQFF.

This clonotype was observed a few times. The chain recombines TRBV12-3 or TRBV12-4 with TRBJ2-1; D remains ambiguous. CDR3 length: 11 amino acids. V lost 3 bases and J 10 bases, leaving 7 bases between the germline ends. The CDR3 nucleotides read TGTGCCAGCAGTTTTACGGCAGAGCAGTTCTTC. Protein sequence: CASSFTAEQFF.

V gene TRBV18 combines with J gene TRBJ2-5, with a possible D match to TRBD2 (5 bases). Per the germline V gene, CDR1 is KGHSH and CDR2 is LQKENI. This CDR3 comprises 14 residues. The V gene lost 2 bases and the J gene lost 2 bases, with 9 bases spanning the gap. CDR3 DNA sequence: TGTGCCAGCTCACCAAGAGGGAAACAAGAGACCCAGTACTTC. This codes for CASSPRGKQETQYF.

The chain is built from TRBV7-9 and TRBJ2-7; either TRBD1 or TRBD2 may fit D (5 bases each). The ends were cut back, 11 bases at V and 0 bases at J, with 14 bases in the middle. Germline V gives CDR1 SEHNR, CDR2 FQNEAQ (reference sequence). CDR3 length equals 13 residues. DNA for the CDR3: TGTGCCTCCAAGGCAGGGAGCTCCTACGAGCAGTACTTC. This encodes CASKAGSSYEQYF. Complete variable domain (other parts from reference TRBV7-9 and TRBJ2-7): DTGVSQNPRHKITKRGQNVTFRCDPISEHNRLYWYRQTLGQGPEFLTYFQNEAQLEKSRLLSDRFSAERPKGSFSTLEIQRTEQGDSAMYLCASKAGSSYEQYFGPGTRLTVT.

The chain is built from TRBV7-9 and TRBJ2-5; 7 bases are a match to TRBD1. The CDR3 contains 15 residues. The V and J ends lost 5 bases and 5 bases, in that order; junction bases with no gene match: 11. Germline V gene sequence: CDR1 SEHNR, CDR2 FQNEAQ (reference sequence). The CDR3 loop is CASSTPTGTGETQYF. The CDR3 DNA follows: TGTGCCAGCAGCACCCCGACAGGGACGGGCGAGACCCAGTACTTC.

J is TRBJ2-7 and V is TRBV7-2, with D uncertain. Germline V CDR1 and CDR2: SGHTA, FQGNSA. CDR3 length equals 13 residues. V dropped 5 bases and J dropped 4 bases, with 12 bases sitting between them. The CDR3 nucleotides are TGTGCCAGCAGCCCTAGTTTCGGGTACGAGCAGTACTTC. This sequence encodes CASSPSFGYEQYF.

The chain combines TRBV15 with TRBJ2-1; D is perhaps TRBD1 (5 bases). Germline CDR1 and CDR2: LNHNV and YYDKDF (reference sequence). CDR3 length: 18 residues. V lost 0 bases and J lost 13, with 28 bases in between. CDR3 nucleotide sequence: TGTGCCACCAGCAGAGATACTGCCGCAGAGTTGGTCACAGACAGACAGTTCTTC. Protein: CATSRDTAAELVTDRQFF. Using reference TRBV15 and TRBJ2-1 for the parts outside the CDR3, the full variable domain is DAMVIQNPRYQVTQFGKPVTLSCSQTLNHNVMYWYQQKSSQAPKLLFHYYDKDFNNEADTPDNFQSRRPNTSFCFLDIRSPGLGDTAMYLCATSRDTAAELVTDRQFFGPGTRLTVL.

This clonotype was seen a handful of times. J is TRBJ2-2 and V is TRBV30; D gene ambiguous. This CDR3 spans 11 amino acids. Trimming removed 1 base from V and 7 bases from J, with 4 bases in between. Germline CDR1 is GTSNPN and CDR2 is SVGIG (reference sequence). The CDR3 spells CAWSDRGELFF. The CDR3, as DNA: TGTGCCTGGAGTGACCGCGGGGAGCTGTTTTTT.

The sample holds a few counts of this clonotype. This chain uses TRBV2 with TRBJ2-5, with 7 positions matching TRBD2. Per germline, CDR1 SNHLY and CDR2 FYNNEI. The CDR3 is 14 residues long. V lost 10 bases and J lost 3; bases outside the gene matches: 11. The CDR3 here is CATKKSGGEETQYF. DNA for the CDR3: TGTGCCACAAAAAAGAGTGGGGGGGAAGAGACCCAGTACTTC.